The clone carrying this TCR beta chain was counted many times. At one of its ends the junction is not consistent with the germline gene, which may arise from a read error. Amplification yielded TCR beta CDR3 regions, with RNA transcripts as the source. A first-round RT-PCR of the TCR CDR3 used the HTBI primer set. One entry per CDR3 protein, called by TCRdb with MiXCR from the multiplex PCR reads. The data hold about 290,000 distinct CDR3 sequences, with approximately 12% observed a single time. The sample originates from a study of T cells in Graves' hyperthyroidism and ophthalmopathy. The CDR3 loop spans 14 amino acids. Germline V gene data show CDR1 as MDHEN and CDR2 as SYDVKM.

The rearrangement links TRBV28 to TRBJ2-7; tentative D call: TRBD2 (6 bases). Sequencing was performed on blood. The TCR was taken from a young woman with Graves' hyperthyroidism that later progressed to Graves' ophthalmopathy. This CDR3 reads CASTGIGDSNEQYF. The CDR3 DNA reads TGTGCCAGCACCGGAATCGGGGACTCCAACGAGCAGTACTTC.